The rows below give T cell receptor beta chains drawn from one sample of a study of blood T cells in healthy people across ages. TCRdb used MiXCR to reprocess the 5' RACE reads, holding one entry per CDR3 protein. This sample has approximately 690,000 distinct CDR3 sequences, with around three fifths found just once. The sequenced sample consisted of blood. Receptor source: a man between 60 and 75 years old in good health. Each CDR3 is given with its conserved first and last residue. A D gene is named only where the DNA matches it firmly.

len,v_gene,d_gene,j_gene,CDR3aa
11,TRBV5-6,TRBD1,TRBJ1-2,CASSFDRVVTF
16,TRBV12-3/TRBV12-4,-,TRBJ1-5,CASSLGGQGSGQPQHF
13,TRBV5-1,-,TRBJ2-1,CASSLGVYNEQFF
14,TRBV5-1,TRBD1,TRBJ2-3,CASRAGQGADTQYF
14,TRBV12-3/TRBV12-4,-,TRBJ2-1,CASSFENFGAGQFF
14,TRBV6-2/TRBV6-3,-,TRBJ2-1,CASSLRGGGNEQFF
14,TRBV15,-,TRBJ1-2,CATSRDTGYYGYTF
17,TRBV7-2,TRBD2,TRBJ2-1,CASSTGTSGGPYNEQFF
16,TRBV12-3/TRBV12-4,TRBD2,TRBJ2-1,CASSLMAGGGYNEQFF
13,TRBV18,TRBD1,TRBJ1-3,CASSDRAGNTIYF
15,TRBV7-6,-,TRBJ2-3,CASSLVGGTINTQYF
12,TRBV7-2,TRBD1,TRBJ1-6,CASSLAGQPLHF
13,TRBV7-9,-,-,CASSVVGGNEQYF
16,TRBV7-9,TRBD2,TRBJ2-5,CASRDPHGTTDNEQYF
14,TRBV12-3/TRBV12-4,-,-,CASSSRLLKGTQYF
15,TRBV6-2/TRBV6-3,TRBD1,TRBJ2-1,CASRETGSLDNEQFF
14,TRBV3-1,-,TRBJ1-2,CASSQQGSDYGYTF
14,TRBV10-1,-,TRBJ2-3,CASSAARPTDTQYF
14,TRBV20-1,-,-,CSARAEQGGYEQYF
16,TRBV5-4,TRBD2,TRBJ2-5,CASSFELAGIQETQYF
16,TRBV5-5,TRBD1,TRBJ2-1,CASSAGQGLSYNEQLF
14,TRBV6-5,TRBD2,TRBJ2-1,CASRLAGVRNEQFF
14,TRBV3-1,-,TRBJ2-5,CASKGPRRKETQYF
15,TRBV11-1,-,TRBJ2-7,CASSLAGSRYNKQYF
16,TRBV7-2,TRBD1,TRBJ1-2,CASSTRTGAVHYGYTF
17,TRBV9,TRBD2,TRBJ2-1,CASSVPLAGGLYNEQFF
16,TRBV7-8,-,TRBJ1-3,CASSPQTLDSGNTIYF
12,TRBV25-1,-,TRBJ1-2,CASSGDNYGYTF
16,TRBV23-1,TRBD1,TRBJ1-5,CASSQSRDRVHQPQHF
15,TRBV20-1,-,TRBJ2-3,CSARIGGKNWDTQYF
16,TRBV5-1,TRBD1,TRBJ1-4,CASSLGQGAANEKLFF
17,TRBV9,-,TRBJ1-6,CASSIRGDGALNSPLHF
14,TRBV29-1,-,TRBJ2-1,CSVDLGLAYNEQFF
14,TRBV20-1,TRBD1,TRBJ2-5,CSASPRTGRWEQYF
11,TRBV2,-,TRBJ2-7,CASRGYAEQYF
14,TRBV7-8,-,TRBJ1-6,CASSLAGEHSPLHF
16,TRBV20-1,TRBD1,TRBJ1-6,CSARDLGQAPGSPLHF
17,TRBV9,TRBD1,TRBJ2-6,CASSVPGTASGANVLTF
13,TRBV5-1,-,TRBJ1-2,CASSFGRAAGYTF
13,TRBV6-6,-,TRBJ1-6,CASRSSYNSPLHF
20,TRBV9,TRBD1,TRBJ2-5,CASSVGWTGGRGVAQETQYF
13,TRBV2,-,TRBJ1-1,CASSGEPNTEAFF
14,TRBV28,-,TRBJ1-6,CASTDSSYNSPLHF
21,TRBV5-1,TRBD2,TRBJ2-1,CASSLLRTSGGARPLPHEQFF
14,TRBV7-2,TRBD1,TRBJ1-2,CASSSTGGYYGYTF
13,TRBV7-9,-,TRBJ2-3,CASSLEGSDTQYF
16,TRBV4-1,-,TRBJ2-7,CASSQLLDRASYEQYF
17,TRBV7-9,-,TRBJ2-2,CASSPLGGVTNTGELFF
19,TRBV21-1,-,TRBJ2-1,CASSKDVAREVNPCNEQFF
17,TRBV4-2,TRBD2,TRBJ2-3,CASSQVAGGTSTDTQYF
14,TRBV5-1,-,TRBJ2-7,CASSFGWGDYEQYF
13,TRBV7-2,-,-,CASSLDRGFEQYF
13,TRBV12-3/TRBV12-4,-,TRBJ1-2,CASSASTGAGYTF
17,TRBV5-1,TRBD1,TRBJ2-5,CASSLSPDRVLQETQYF
15,TRBV2,TRBD1,TRBJ1-5,CASSEAEDRVQPQHF
16,TRBV20-1,-,TRBJ2-3,CSARDRQGLSTDTQYF
11,TRBV7-9,TRBD1,TRBJ1-2,CASQGDYGYTF
16,TRBV5-1,TRBD2,TRBJ2-3,CASSTHFGGAPDTQYF